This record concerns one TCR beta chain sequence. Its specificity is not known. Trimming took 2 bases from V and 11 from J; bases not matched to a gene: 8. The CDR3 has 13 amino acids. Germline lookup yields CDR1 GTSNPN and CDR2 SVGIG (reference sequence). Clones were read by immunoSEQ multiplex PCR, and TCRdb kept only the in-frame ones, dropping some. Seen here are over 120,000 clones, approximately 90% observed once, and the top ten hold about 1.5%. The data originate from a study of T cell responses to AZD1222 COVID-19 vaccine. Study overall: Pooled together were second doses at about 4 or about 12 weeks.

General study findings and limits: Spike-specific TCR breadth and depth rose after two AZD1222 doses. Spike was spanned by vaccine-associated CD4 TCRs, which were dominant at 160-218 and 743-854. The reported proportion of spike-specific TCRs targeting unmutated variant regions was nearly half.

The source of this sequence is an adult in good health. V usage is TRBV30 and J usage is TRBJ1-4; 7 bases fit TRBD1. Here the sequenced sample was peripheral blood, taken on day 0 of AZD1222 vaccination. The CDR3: CAWSKARGGKLFF. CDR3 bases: TGTGCCTGGAGTAAGGCCAGGGGGGGGAAACTGTTTTTT.